Below, one T cell receptor beta chain is given with its context. Its antigen is undetermined. The data were obtained in a study of T cell responses to AZD1222 COVID-19 vaccine. Study results and limitations: The donors showed a predominance of white British ancestry and of females, with possible underestimation of clonal diversity. It was only five to seven AZD1222 recipients who were seropositive at baseline. Per reports, nearly half of all spike-specific TCRs target regions that are unmutated in variants.

Pooled samples include second doses given at about 4 or 12 weeks. This CDR3 has 18 residues. Germline CDR1 LGHDT, CDR2 YNNKEL (reference sequence). The V end was cut by 4 bases, the J end by 1 base, with 21 bases between. Assay: immunoSEQ multiplex PCR; the TCRdb copy retains only in-frame clones and omits some. The sample carries approximately 15,000 clones, about 88% recorded once. The V and J genes are TRBV3-1 (or the pseudogene TRBV3-2) and TRBJ2-3, with D unresolved. This sequence was found in an adult who received the AZD1222 COVID-19 vaccine. The source was peripheral blood, collected 28 days after the second AZD1222 dose. The CDR3 spells CASSPLPQVPRGTDTQYF. As DNA, the CDR3 is TGTGCCAGCAGCCCATTACCCCAGGTTCCTCGGGGCACAGATACGCAGTATTTT.